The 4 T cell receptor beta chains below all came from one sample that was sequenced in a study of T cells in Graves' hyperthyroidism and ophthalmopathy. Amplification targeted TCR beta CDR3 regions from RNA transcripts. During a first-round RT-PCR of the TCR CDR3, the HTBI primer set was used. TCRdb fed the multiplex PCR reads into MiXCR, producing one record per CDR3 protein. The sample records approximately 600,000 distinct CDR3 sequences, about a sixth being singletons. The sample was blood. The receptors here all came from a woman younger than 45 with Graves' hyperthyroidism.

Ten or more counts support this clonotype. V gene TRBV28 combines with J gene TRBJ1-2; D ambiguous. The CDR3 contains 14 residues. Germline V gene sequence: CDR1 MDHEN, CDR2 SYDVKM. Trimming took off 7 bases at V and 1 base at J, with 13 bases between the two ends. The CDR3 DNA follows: TGTGCCAGCATAGGACCGTCCGATAACTATGGCTACACCTTC. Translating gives CASIGPSDNYGYTF.

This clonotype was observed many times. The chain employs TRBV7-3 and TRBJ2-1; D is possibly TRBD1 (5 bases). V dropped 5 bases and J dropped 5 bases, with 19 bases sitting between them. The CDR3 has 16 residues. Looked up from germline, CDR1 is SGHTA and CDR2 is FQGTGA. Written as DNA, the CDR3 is TGTGCCAGCAGCCCGACGGGCTACGGACAACACAATGAGCAGTTCTTC. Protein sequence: CASSPTGYGQHNEQFF.

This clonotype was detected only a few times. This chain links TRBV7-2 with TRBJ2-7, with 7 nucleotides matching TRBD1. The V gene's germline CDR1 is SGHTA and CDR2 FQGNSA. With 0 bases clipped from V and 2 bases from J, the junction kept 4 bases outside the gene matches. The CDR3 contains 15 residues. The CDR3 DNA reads TGTGCCAGCAGCTTAGCGGGGGACAGACCCTACGAGCAGTACTTC. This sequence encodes CASSLAGDRPYEQYF.

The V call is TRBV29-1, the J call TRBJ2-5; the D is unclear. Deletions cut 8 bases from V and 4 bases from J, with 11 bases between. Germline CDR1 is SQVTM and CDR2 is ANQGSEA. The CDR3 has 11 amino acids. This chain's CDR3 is CSFQETETQYF. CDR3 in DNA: TGCAGCTTCCAGGAGACAGAGACCCAGTACTTC.